This T cell receptor beta chain was identified during a study of identical twins. Healthy Caucasian individuals made up all the donors. V lost 6 bases and J 0 bases, leaving 12 bases between the germline ends. The CDR3 loop spans 14 amino acids. Germline-derived CDR1 and CDR2 are DFQATT and SNEGSKA (reference sequence). TCRdb reprocessed the 5' RACE reads via MiXCR and lists one record per CDR3 protein. The data contain roughly 690,000 distinct CDR3 sequences, 21% of them seen just once; the ten biggest clones take up roughly 4%. General study points: For out-of-frame beta sequences, excess twin sharing was weaker.

This clonotype was counted ten times or more. Its antigen is unidentified. This same sample was also part of a study on T cells expressing NK-cell markers. From that paper: Evidence did not settle whether expanded NKG2C+ T cell clones targeted HCMV.

Specimen: PBMCs. The TCR originated in a woman aged 18-35 years in good health. The V call is TRBV20-1, the J call TRBJ2-1; D uncertain. The CDR3 DNA sequence: TGCAGTGCAGGCGCTCTCAGCTCCTACAATGAGCAGTTCTTC. Translated, it gives CSAGALSSYNEQFF.